Listed below are T cell receptor beta chains from one sample, sequenced in a study of blood T cell repertoires in COVID-19. TCRdb's table, derived via immunoSEQ multiplex PCR, lists solely in-frame clones and lacks some. Altogether about 110,000 clones are present, 80% to 90% being singletons, with the ten largest covering approximately 3.6%. The sequenced material came from peripheral blood. All receptors derive from a man aged 40-49 years with acute or convalescent COVID-19. The CDR3 runs from the conserved cysteine through the conserved F or W. Each record gives: V gene, J gene, CDR3 protein.

V gene: TRBV2; J gene: TRBJ1-5; CDR3 protein: CASSAQGNGPQHF
V gene: TRBV27; J gene: TRBJ2-3; CDR3 protein: CASSPLGDTQYF
V gene: TRBV7-2; J gene: TRBJ1-4; CDR3 protein: CASSTFPGQYNEKLFF
V gene: TRBV6-1; J gene: TRBJ1-1; CDR3 protein: CASSDKTENTEAFF
V gene: TRBV11-2; J gene: TRBJ1-2; CDR3 protein: CASSSGRTANYGYTF
V gene: TRBV9; J gene: TRBJ1-1; CDR3 protein: CASSVVEGTEAFF
V gene: TRBV10-3; J gene: TRBJ1-2; CDR3 protein: CAIRGQGATTYGYTF
V gene: TRBV30; J gene: TRBJ1-2; CDR3 protein: CAWSRLNYGYTF
V gene: TRBV19; J gene: TRBJ1-2; CDR3 protein: CASSRGSGTNYGYTF
V gene: TRBV5-1; J gene: TRBJ1-1; CDR3 protein: CASSLAGTGAGNTEAFF
V gene: TRBV3-1/TRBV3-2; J gene: TRBJ2-6; CDR3 protein: CASSQVTAGGPQSGANVLTF